This T cell receptor (beta chain) was captured in a study of T cells after posttransplantation cyclophosphamide. Study-wide results and limits: TRB clonality was highly associated with recipient CMV seropositivity and reactivation. Donor-recipient repertoire similarity was low at 1-2 months, rising over year one.

Note on this clone: Its specificity is not known.

Assay used: immunoSEQ multiplex PCR; TCRdb lists only in-frame clones, some missing. Of 42,000 or so clones listed, 90% are singletons. A marrow graft followed busulfan-fludarabine conditioning, with cyclophosphamide on days +3 and +4. V lost 6 bases to trimming and J lost 5 bases, with 14 bases between them. The CDR3 is 15 amino acids. Germline assignment: CDR1 ENHRY and CDR2 SYGVKD. Sample: PBMCs, taken about 60 days after allogeneic stem cell transplant with posttransplant cyclophosphamide. This TCR derives from a male patient between 60 and 69 years old who received an allogeneic stem cell transplant from a related donor and was CMV-positive. These T cells may partly come from the graft donor. The chain joins TRBV10-3 to TRBJ1-6, with D possibly matching TRBD1 (6 bases). The CDR3 DNA reads TGTGCCATCAGGGAACCGGGACACGATAATTCACCCCTCCACTTT. Protein: CAIREPGHDNSPLHF.